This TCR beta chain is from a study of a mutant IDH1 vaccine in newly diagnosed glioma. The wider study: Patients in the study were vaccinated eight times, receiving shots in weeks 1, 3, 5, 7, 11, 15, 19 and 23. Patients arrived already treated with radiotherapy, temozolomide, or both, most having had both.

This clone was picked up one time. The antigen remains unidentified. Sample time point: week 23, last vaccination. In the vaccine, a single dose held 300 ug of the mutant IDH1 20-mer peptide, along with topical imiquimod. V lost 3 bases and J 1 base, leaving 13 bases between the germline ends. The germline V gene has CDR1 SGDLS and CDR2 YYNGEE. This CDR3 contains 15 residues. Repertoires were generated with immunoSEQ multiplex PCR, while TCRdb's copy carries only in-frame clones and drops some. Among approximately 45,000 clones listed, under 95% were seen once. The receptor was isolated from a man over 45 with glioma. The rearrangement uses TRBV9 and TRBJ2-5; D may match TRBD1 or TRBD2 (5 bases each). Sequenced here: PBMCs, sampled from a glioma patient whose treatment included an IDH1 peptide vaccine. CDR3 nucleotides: TGTGCCAGCAGCGGGGACGTGTTGCTCCAAGAGACCCAGTACTTC. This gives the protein CASSGDVLLQETQYF.